These T cell receptor beta chains were read from a single sample in a study of cytomegalovirus exposure and HLA in healthy donors. Generated by immunoSEQ multiplex PCR, the TCRdb table keeps only in-frame clones and is missing some. This sample yields some 150,000 clones, of which 60% to 80% are seen a single time; around 3.6% belongs to the top ten. The sequenced material came from PBMCs. The receptor source for this set is a male donor in good health and CMV-seronegative. The CDR3 runs from the conserved cysteine through the conserved F or W. A D gene is named only where the DNA matches it firmly. Expanded clones are given a class, and other clones once, few, many or no size at all.

j_gene	d_gene	v_gene	abundance	CDR3aa	CDR3nt
TRBJ1-2	NA	TRBV20-1	few	CSASQGGGYTF	TGCAGTGCTAGCCAGGGAGGCGGCTACACCTTC
TRBJ2-5	TRBD2	TRBV19	NA	CASSRRGVGQETQYF	TGTGCCAGTAGTCGACGGGGGGTCGGCCAAGAGACCCAGTACTTC
TRBJ2-7	TRBD1	TRBV28	NA	CASSFGSGGSYEQYF	TGTGCCAGCAGTTTTGGGTCAGGGGGTTCCTACGAGCAGTACTTC
TRBJ2-1	TRBD2	TRBV19	NA	CASRASGGSTYNEQFF	TGTGCCAGTAGAGCCAGCGGGGGGAGCACCTACAATGAGCAGTTCTTC
TRBJ1-6	TRBD1	TRBV5-4	NA	CASSAGQTSYNSPLHF	TGTGCCAGCAGCGCGGGACAGACCTCCTATAATTCACCCCTCCACTTT
TRBJ2-2	TRBD2	TRBV18	NA	CASSPNLAGGPTGELFF	TGTGCCAGCTCACCAAACCTAGCGGGGGGCCCCACCGGGGAGCTGTTTTTT
TRBJ2-1	NA	TRBV4-3	NA	CASSPQVGEQFF	TGCGCCAGCAGCCCTCAGGTTGGGGAGCAGTTCTTC
TRBJ2-3	TRBD1	TRBV19	NA	CASSARGGEFGDTQYF	TGTGCCAGTAGTGCCAGAGGGGGCGAGTTTGGAGATACGCAGTATTTT
TRBJ2-5	TRBD1	TRBV15	NA	CATSSTGTEETQYF	TGTGCCACCAGCAGCACCGGGACAGAAGAGACCCAGTACTTC
TRBJ2-7	TRBD2	TRBV6-1	NA	CASSEVPSGLNEQYF	TGTGCCAGCAGTGAAGTCCCTAGCGGGCTGAACGAGCAGTACTTC
TRBJ1-6	NA	TRBV5-1	NA	CASTLTSGYNSPLHF	TGCGCCAGCACCCTGACCTCGGGGTATAATTCACCCCTCCACTTT
TRBJ1-1	TRBD1	TRBV18	NA	CASSPRTGEIEAFF	TGTGCCAGCTCACCCCGGACAGGGGAAATTGAAGCTTTCTTT
TRBJ2-7	TRBD1	TRBV5-1	few	CASSRTGQTYEQYF	TGCGCCAGCAGCAGGACAGGGCAGACCTACGAGCAGTACTTC
TRBJ2-3	TRBD2	TRBV6-5	few	CASSTSGSETDTQYF	TGTGCCAGCAGCACCAGCGGGAGTGAGACAGATACGCAGTATTTT
TRBJ1-1	NA	TRBV5-1	NA	CASSLSAGVSMNTEAFF	TGCGCCAGCAGCTTGTCTGCGGGGGTCAGTATGAACACTGAAGCTTTCTTT
TRBJ2-2	NA	TRBV4-2	once	CASSQVVQGLNTGELFF	TGTGCCAGCAGCCAAGTAGTTCAGGGGTTGAATACCGGGGAGCTGTTTTTT
TRBJ2-3	NA	TRBV18	NA	CASSQPGDTQYF	TGTGCCAGCTCACAACCCGGGGATACGCAGTATTTT